The present TCR beta chain was sequenced within a study of CD8+ T cells in alopecia areata. General study findings and limits: Normal skin contains resident alphabeta T cells, and these are also sequenced in scalp samples. Tofacitinib significantly brought down scalp clonality and expanded CD8+ clones among top 100. The study found higher clonality in lesional than normal scalp, especially in alopecia totalis/universalis.

Sample treatment: oral pan-JAK inhibitor, 5-10 mg twice daily. As regards this clone: What it recognizes is unknown.

Sequencing relied on a cDNA template that was reverse transcribed from extracted RNA. Assay: immunoSEQ multiplex PCR; the TCRdb copy retains only in-frame clones and omits some. The sample records approximately 200,000 clones, about 62% being singletons. This TCR derives from a human donor with alopecia areata. The sequences come from CD4+ T cells sorted from blood, collected at week 24, from a patient treated with tofacitinib.

The CDR3 loop reads CASSLTGTGSYEQYF. CDR3 bases: TGTGCCAGCAGTTTAACCGGGACAGGCTCCTACGAGCAGTACTTC. The V and J genes are TRBV28 and TRBJ2-7; 8 bases align to TRBD1. V shed 2 bases, J shed 0 bases, and the junction held 3 bases outside the gene matches. This CDR3 is 15 amino acids long. Per the germline V gene, CDR1 is MDHEN and CDR2 is SYDVKM.